Below, 22 T cell receptor beta chains from the same sample are listed, as sequenced in a study of blood T cell repertoires in COVID-19. Assay used: immunoSEQ multiplex PCR; TCRdb lists only in-frame clones, some missing. The data hold 170,000 or so clones, with roughly 87% observed a single time. Input material: PBMCs or T cells enriched from blood (not recorded which). These receptors originate from a woman aged 45 to 65 who had recovered from COVID-19.

V usage is TRBV10-3 and J usage is TRBJ2-1; D might be TRBD2 (6 bases). The germline V gene has CDR1 ENHRY and CDR2 SYGVKD. Trimming pared 2 bases from V and 0 bases from J, leaving 17 bases between. There are 18 residues in the CDR3. The CDR3 spells CAISEPIGRRSSYNEQFF. The CDR3 DNA follows: TGTGCCATCAGTGAGCCGATTGGGAGGCGCAGCTCCTACAATGAGCAGTTCTTC.

This clone is a singleton in its sample. The rearrangement uses TRBV9 and TRBJ2-1; TRBD2 aligns across 8 bases. Germline V CDR1 and CDR2: SGDLS, YYNGEE. V trimming: 1 base; J trimming: 4 bases; junction bases outside the gene matches: 4. This CDR3 comprises 15 residues. The CDR3 DNA sequence: TGTGCCAGCAGCGTATTACTAGCGGCTTACAATGAGCAGTTCTTC. This gives the protein CASSVLLAAYNEQFF.

This rearrangement joins TRBV2 to TRBJ1-2; D is undetermined. The CDR3 has 14 amino acids. CDR1 is SNHLY and CDR2 is FYNNEI in the germline V gene. Trimming removed 1 base at V and 4 bases at J, with 10 bases between. The CDR3 DNA sequence: TGTGCCAGCAGTGAAGGCAGTCTGATCTATGGCTACACCTTC. Encoded protein: CASSEGSLIYGYTF.

Remarks on this clone: This specimen includes other DNA sequences encoding the same CDR3. The chain recombines TRBV5-1 with TRBJ2-5, with 8 bases fitting TRBD2. The CDR3 consists of 14 residues. The germline CDR1 and CDR2 sequences are SGHRS and YFSETQ. After removal of 0 bases from V and 4 bases from J, the junction contained 2 bases not matched to a gene. The CDR3 here is CASSLEAGGETQYF. The CDR3 DNA is TGCGCCAGCAGCTTGGAGGCGGGAGGAGAGACCCAGTACTTC.

The chain joins TRBV6-1 to TRBJ2-7, with TRBD2 identical over 9 bases. The CDR3 extends over 15 amino acids. Germline assignment: CDR1 MNHNS and CDR2 SASEGT. V was clipped by 0 bases and J by 2 bases; unmatched bases: 2. CDR3 residues: CASSEASSGAYEQYF. The DNA for the CDR3 is TGTGCCAGCAGTGAAGCGTCTAGCGGGGCCTACGAGCAGTACTTC.

CDR3 sequence reads: CAPRRSREQYF. CDR3 in DNA: TGTGCCCCCCGGAGGTCTCGCGAGCAGTACTTC. The chain uses TRBV6-4 and TRBJ2-7; D may be TRBD2 (5 bases). V lost 11 bases and J 6 bases, leaving 14 bases between the germline ends. The V gene's germline CDR1 is MRHNA and CDR2 SNTAGT. The CDR3 runs to 11 residues.

As regards this clone: Other nucleotide sequences in the sample specify the same CDR3. The rearrangement links TRBV2 to TRBJ1-2, with D unclear. The CDR3 runs 12 residues. The V and J ends lost 6 bases and 2 bases respectively, with 7 bases between them. Per germline, CDR1 SNHLY and CDR2 FYNNEI. CDR3 sequence reads: CASSPRNYGYTF. Here the CDR3 DNA reads TGTGCCAGCAGCCCGCGGAACTATGGCTACACCTTC.

V and J are TRBV10-3 and TRBJ1-5; D ambiguous. CDR3 length: 14 residues. V was trimmed by 3 bases and J by 7 bases, leaving 13 bases between them. CDR1 and CDR2 (germline): ENHRY, SYGVKD. The CDR3 sequence is CAISERGGNQPQHF. Written as DNA, the CDR3 is TGTGCCATCAGTGAACGGGGAGGGAACCAGCCCCAGCATTTT.

The count of this clone is one. V is TRBV2 and J is TRBJ2-7; 10 nucleotides line up with TRBD2. The CDR3 consists of 15 residues. V lost 4 bases to trimming and J lost 2 bases; unmatched junction nucleotides: 5. CDR1 and CDR2 from the germline V gene are SNHLY and FYNNEI. The CDR3 loop reads CASSVGTSEAYEQYF. The CDR3 coding sequence is TGTGCCAGCAGTGTCGGGACTAGCGAGGCCTACGAGCAGTACTTC.

This rearrangement joins TRBV6-2 or TRBV6-3 to TRBJ2-5, with TRBD2 matching 10 bases. The CDR3 length is 18 residues. Losses at the gene ends were 2 bases for V and 4 bases for J; bases not matched to a gene: 13. Germline V gives CDR1 MNHEY, CDR2 SVGEGT. CDR3 sequence reads: CASSYQKASGRAPETQYF. DNA of the CDR3: TGTGCCAGCAGTTACCAGAAGGCGAGCGGGAGGGCCCCAGAGACCCAGTACTTC.

The gene calls are TRBV11-2 and TRBJ1-5, with D maybe TRBD1 (6 bases). The V gene lost 1 base and the J gene lost 4 bases, with 11 bases spanning the gap. This CDR3 is 15 amino acids long. In germline, CDR1 is SGHAT, CDR2 FQNNGV. This CDR3 reads CASSLAGHQNQPQHF. The DNA of the CDR3 is TGTGCCAGCAGCTTAGCGGGACACCAAAATCAGCCCCAGCATTTT.

This chain joins TRBV3-1 (or the pseudogene TRBV3-2) and TRBJ1-4; 8 bases are shared with TRBD1. J was trimmed by 0 bases and V by 3 bases; bases with no gene match: 3. The V gene's germline CDR1 is LGHDT and CDR2 YNNKEL (reference sequence). The CDR3 contains 16 residues. CDR3 amino acids: CASSQTGAATNEKLFF. DNA for the CDR3: TGTGCCAGCAGCCAGACAGGGGCCGCAACTAATGAAAAACTGTTTTTT.

This chain uses TRBV5-4 with TRBJ1-3, with D perhaps TRBD1 (6 bases). The CDR3 covers 17 residues. CDR1 and CDR2 from the germline V gene are SGHNT and YYREEE (reference sequence). V lost 3 bases and J lost 0, with 16 bases in between. CDR3 sequence reads: CASSSGGGGFSGNTIYF. As DNA, the CDR3 is TGTGCCAGCAGCTCGGGTGGTGGGGGCTTCTCTGGAAACACCATATATTTT. Filled out from reference TRBV5-4 and TRBJ1-3, the complete variable domain reads ETGVTQSPTHLIKTRGQQVTLRCSSQSGHNTVSWYQQALGQGPQFIFQYYREEENGRGNFPPRFSGLQFPNYSSELNVNALELDDSALYLCASSSGGGGFSGNTIYFGEGSWLTVV.

For the CDR3, the DNA is TGTGCCAGCAGTAGACAGGGCAACTATGGCTACACCTTC. It specifies CASSRQGNYGYTF. The V gene is TRBV12-3 or TRBV12-4, the J gene TRBJ1-2; 7 positions agree with TRBD1. V was clipped by 5 bases and J by 2 bases; unmatched bases: 2. The CDR3 is made up of 13 amino acids.

The chain joins TRBV5-1 to TRBJ1-1; unclear D gene. Germline loops: CDR1 SGHRS, CDR2 YFSETQ. This CDR3 has 14 residues. The germline V and J ends were trimmed by 3 bases and 1 base, with 10 bases remaining between them. CDR3 amino acids: CASSSAGANTEAFF. CDR3 sequence (DNA): TGCGCCAGCAGCTCAGCAGGTGCGAACACTGAAGCTTTCTTT. The variable domain in full, with the rest retrieved from reference TRBV5-1 and TRBJ1-1, is KAGVTQTPRYLIKTRGQQVTLSCSPISGHRSVSWYQQTPGQGLQFLFEYFSETQRNKGNFPGRFSGRQFSNSRSEMNVSTLELGDSALYLCASSSAGANTEAFFGQGTRLTVV.

The V call is TRBV6-5, the J call TRBJ1-6, with 7 bases fitting TRBD1. The V segment lost 5 bases and the J segment 10 bases; nucleotides outside the gene matches: 8. The CDR3 extends over 14 amino acids. Germline V gene sequence: CDR1 MNHEY, CDR2 SVGAGI. The DNA for the CDR3 is TGTGCCAGCAGTAGTCGACAGGGTACCTCACCCCTCCACTTT. It codes for CASSSRQGTSPLHF.

The chain combines TRBV6-5 with TRBJ2-2, with D possibly matching TRBD1 (6 bases). The CDR3 length is 13 residues. Deletions cut 6 bases from V and 5 bases from J, with 10 bases between. Germline V CDR1 and CDR2: MNHEY, SVGAGI. The CDR3 region has the DNA TGTGCCAGCAGGGCAGGGGAAACCGGGGAGCTGTTTTTT. Amino acids: CASRAGETGELFF.

The chain links TRBV5-1 to TRBJ1-3, with D unresolved. This CDR3 has 14 residues. Between the trimmed V and J ends, which lost 0 bases and 4 bases, there was a span of 8 bases. CDR1 is SGHRS and CDR2 is YFSETQ in the germline V gene. The CDR3 loop is CASSLAGRGNTIYF. The DNA for the CDR3 is TGCGCCAGCAGCTTGGCCGGGAGGGGAAACACCATATATTTT.

The rearrangement links TRBV12-3 or TRBV12-4 to TRBJ2-5; TRBD1 aligns across 10 bases. J lost 9 bases, V lost 6 bases, and 4 bases had no gene match. CDR3 length: 12 residues. DNA for the CDR3: TGTGCCAGCAGCCAGGGACAGGGGTCCCAGTACTTC. Protein: CASSQGQGSQYF.

The chain is built from TRBV19 and TRBJ1-6; D is uncertain. In germline, CDR1 is LNHDA, CDR2 SQIVND (reference sequence). V dropped 4 bases and J dropped 5 bases, with 9 bases sitting between them. This CDR3 contains 14 residues. The chain's CDR3 is CASSNGRHNSPLHF. CDR3 DNA: TGTGCCAGTAGTAATGGGAGACATAATTCACCCCTCCACTTT.

V and J are TRBV7-9 and TRBJ2-5; D is ambiguous. Germline V CDR1 and CDR2: SEHNR, FQNEAQ (reference sequence). The CDR3 spans 14 residues. Deletions cut 3 bases from V and 1 base from J, with 9 bases between. CDR3 bases: TGTGCCAGCAGCTTTTCAGGCGCCCAAGAGACCCAGTACTTC. Translated, it gives CASSFSGAQETQYF.

The chain has TRBV30 and TRBJ2-7; D not resolved. The V and J ends lost 0 bases and 0 bases respectively, with 9 bases between them. Germline V CDR1 and CDR2: GTSNPN, SVGIG (reference sequence). The CDR3 is 14 amino acids. The CDR3 DNA reads as TGTGCCTGGAGTGTACGAGCGCTCTCCTACGAGCAGTACTTC. Amino acids: CAWSVRALSYEQYF.